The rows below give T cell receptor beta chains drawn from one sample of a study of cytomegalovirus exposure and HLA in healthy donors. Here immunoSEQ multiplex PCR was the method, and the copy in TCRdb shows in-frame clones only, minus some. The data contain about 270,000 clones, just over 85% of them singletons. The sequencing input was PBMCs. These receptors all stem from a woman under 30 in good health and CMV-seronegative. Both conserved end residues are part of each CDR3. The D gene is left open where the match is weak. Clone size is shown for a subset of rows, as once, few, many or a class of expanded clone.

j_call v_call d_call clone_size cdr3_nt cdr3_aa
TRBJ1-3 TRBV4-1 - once TGCGCCAGCAGCCCGGGGTTGGACTCTGGAAACACCATATATTTT CASSPGLDSGNTIYF
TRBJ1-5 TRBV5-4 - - TGTGCCAGCAGCTTGGACAGAGCCAATCAGCCCCAGCATTTT CASSLDRANQPQHF
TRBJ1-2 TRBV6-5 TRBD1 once TGTGCCAGCAGTTTCGACAGGGGGAAGTCAGGCTACACCTTC CASSFDRGKSGYTF
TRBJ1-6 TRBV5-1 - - TGCGCCAGCAGGGGCCTCCGGGACATCGATAATTCACCCCTCCACTTT CASRGLRDIDNSPLHF
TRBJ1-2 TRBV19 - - TGTGCCAGTAGTATGAGTGTGTCGTCAGGAGGCTACACCTTC CASSMSVSSGGYTF
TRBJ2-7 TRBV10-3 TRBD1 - TGTGCTTCGGGACAGGGGCCCTACGAGCAGTACTTC CASGQGPYEQYF
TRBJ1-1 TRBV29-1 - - TGCAGCGTTGGACAGGCGGGCACTGAAGCTTTCTTT CSVGQAGTEAFF
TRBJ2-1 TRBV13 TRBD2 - TGTGCCAGCAGCTTCGGAGTACTAGCGGGAACTTACAATGAGCAGTTCTTC CASSFGVLAGTYNEQFF
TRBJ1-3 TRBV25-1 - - TGTGCCAGCAGTGAAACTCGGGAGGCTGGAAACACCATATATTTT CASSETREAGNTIYF
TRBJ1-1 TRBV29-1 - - TGCAGCTCCACGGGGTTGGCGAACACTGAAGCTTTCTTT CSSTGLANTEAFF
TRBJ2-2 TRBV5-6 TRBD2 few TGTGCCAGCAGCGGGACTAGCGTCGGTTCGGGCACCGGGGAGCTGTTTTTT CASSGTSVGSGTGELFF
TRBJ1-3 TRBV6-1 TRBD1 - TGTGCCAGCAGTGAAGTCGCTGGGACAGGGTGGGGAAACACCATATATTTT CASSEVAGTGWGNTIYF
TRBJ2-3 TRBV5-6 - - TGTGCCAGCAGCTTGGGCGGAGGAGCGGCTAGCACAGATACGCAGTATTTT CASSLGGGAASTDTQYF
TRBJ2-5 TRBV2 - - TGTGCCAGCAGTGAAGCCGTTGGCAGAGAGGGCGAGACCCAGTACTTC CASSEAVGREGETQYF
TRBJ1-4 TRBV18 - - TGTGCCAGCTCACCAATCCCTAGGGAAAAACTGTTTTTT CASSPIPREKLFF
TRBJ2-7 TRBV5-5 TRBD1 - TGTGCCAGCAGCCCGGGACAGGGGGCCTACGAGCAGTACTTC CASSPGQGAYEQYF
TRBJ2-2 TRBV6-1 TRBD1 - TGTGCCAGCGACTTAGAGACAGGGGGCACCGGGGAGCTGTTTTTT CASDLETGGTGELFF
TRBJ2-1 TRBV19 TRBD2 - TGTGCCAGTCGTCGGGCGCCGGGACTAGCGGCTGAGGGGTCCTACAATGAGCAGTTCTTC CASRRAPGLAAEGSYNEQFF
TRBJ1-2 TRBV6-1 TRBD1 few TGTGCCAGCAGGGCAGGGGGCGGCTATGGCTACACCTTC CASRAGGGYGYTF
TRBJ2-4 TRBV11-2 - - TGTGCCAGCAGCTCCCTCGCCAAAAACATTCAGTACTTC CASSSLAKNIQYF
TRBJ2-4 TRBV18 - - TGTGCCAGCTCACCGTCGGACATTCAGTACTTC CASSPSDIQYF
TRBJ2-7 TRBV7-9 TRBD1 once TGTGCCAGCAGCCCCGTTGGGCAGGGGGCCTACGAGCAGTACTTC CASSPVGQGAYEQYF
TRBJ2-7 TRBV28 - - TGTGCCAGCAGTCCATGGGCCGGAACCTACGAGCAGTACTTC CASSPWAGTYEQYF
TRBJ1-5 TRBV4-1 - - TGCGCCAGCAGCCCGGGAGACAATAGCAATCAGCCCCAGCATTTT CASSPGDNSNQPQHF
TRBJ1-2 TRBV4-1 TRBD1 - TGCGCCAGCAGCCAAGAGGTAACAGGGGCCCGCTATGGCTACACCTTC CASSQEVTGARYGYTF
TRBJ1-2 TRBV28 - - TGTGCCAGCAGTTTAGTTCAGGATAGGAATGGCTACACCTTC CASSLVQDRNGYTF
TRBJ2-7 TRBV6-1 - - TGTGCCAGCAGTGAGCGGGCGCCCTACGAGCAGTACTTC CASSERAPYEQYF
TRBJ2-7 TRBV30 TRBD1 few TGTGCCCGGGACAGTGGCTACGAGCAGTACTTC CARDSGYEQYF
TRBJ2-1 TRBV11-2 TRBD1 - TGTGCCAGCAGCTCGCCGGGACAGGGTACCTACAATGAGCAGTTCTTC CASSSPGQGTYNEQFF
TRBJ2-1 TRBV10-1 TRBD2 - TGCGCCAGCAGTGCGGGGACTAGCGGGAGGCCTGAGCAGTTCTTC CASSAGTSGRPEQFF
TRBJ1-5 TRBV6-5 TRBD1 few TGTGCCAGCAGGCGTACAGGGGCGGATCAGCCCCAGCATTTT CASRRTGADQPQHF
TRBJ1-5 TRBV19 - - TGTGCCAGTAGTATAGAGGCAGGAGGAAATCAGCCCCAGCATTTT CASSIEAGGNQPQHF
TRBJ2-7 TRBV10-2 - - TGCGCCAGCAGTGAAGCAGGCCCCGGATGGTCCTACGAGCAGTACTTC CASSEAGPGWSYEQYF
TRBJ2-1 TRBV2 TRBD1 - TGTGCCAGCAATAGGGACAGGCTTAATGAGCAGTTCTTC CASNRDRLNEQFF
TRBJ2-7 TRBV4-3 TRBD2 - TGCGCCAGCAGCCAAGCCTTCGGACTAGCGGGGGACCCCTACGAGCAGTACTTC CASSQAFGLAGDPYEQYF
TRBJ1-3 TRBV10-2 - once TGCGCCAGCAGTGAGCAGGTCTCTGGAAACACCATATATTTT CASSEQVSGNTIYF
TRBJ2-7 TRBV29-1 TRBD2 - TGCAGCGTTGGGGGGACTAGCGGAGGAAGCTCCTACGAGCAGTACTTC CSVGGTSGGSSYEQYF
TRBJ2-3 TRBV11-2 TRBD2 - TGTGCCAGCAGCTTCCGGGACTATAACACAGATACGCAGTATTTT CASSFRDYNTDTQYF
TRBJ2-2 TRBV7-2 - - TGTGCCAGCAGCTTCTACGGGAGTACCACCGGGGAGCTGTTTTTT CASSFYGSTTGELFF
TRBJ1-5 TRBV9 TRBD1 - TGTGCCAGCAGCGCCGGGGGACAGAGCAATCAGCCCCAGCATTTT CASSAGGQSNQPQHF
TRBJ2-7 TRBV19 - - TGTGCCAGTAGTATAAGTTCGGAGGGTCCTTCCTACGAGCAGTACTTC CASSISSEGPSYEQYF